What follows describes a single T cell receptor (beta chain). Its antigen is still unknown. Donors in the study were healthy people who gave bone marrow. This entry is derived from a study of cytomegalovirus exposure and HLA in healthy donors. Study-wide background: An early release of data contained roughly 86 million unique TCRs, which came from HLA-typed donors. Whole-study findings and limits: TCR beta chains numbering some 150 were designated cytomegalovirus-associated.

Primers for the PCR totalled 60 Vbeta and 13 Jbeta. Method: immunoSEQ multiplex PCR; TCRdb's copy keeps in-frame clones and lacks some. The sample records about 160,000 clones, roughly 80% being singletons. V lost 4 bases to trimming and J lost 3 bases; unmatched junction nucleotides: 5. Germline V gene sequence: CDR1 MNHNS, CDR2 SASEGT. The CDR3 contains 15 residues. The TCR comes from a man in his fifties in good health and CMV-seropositive. Sequencing was performed on PBMCs. The chain is built from TRBV6-1 and TRBJ2-7; 11 bases fit TRBD1. CDR3: CASSVWTGGGYEQYF. CDR3 nucleotide sequence: TGTGCCAGCAGTGTATGGACAGGGGGCGGCTACGAGCAGTACTTC.